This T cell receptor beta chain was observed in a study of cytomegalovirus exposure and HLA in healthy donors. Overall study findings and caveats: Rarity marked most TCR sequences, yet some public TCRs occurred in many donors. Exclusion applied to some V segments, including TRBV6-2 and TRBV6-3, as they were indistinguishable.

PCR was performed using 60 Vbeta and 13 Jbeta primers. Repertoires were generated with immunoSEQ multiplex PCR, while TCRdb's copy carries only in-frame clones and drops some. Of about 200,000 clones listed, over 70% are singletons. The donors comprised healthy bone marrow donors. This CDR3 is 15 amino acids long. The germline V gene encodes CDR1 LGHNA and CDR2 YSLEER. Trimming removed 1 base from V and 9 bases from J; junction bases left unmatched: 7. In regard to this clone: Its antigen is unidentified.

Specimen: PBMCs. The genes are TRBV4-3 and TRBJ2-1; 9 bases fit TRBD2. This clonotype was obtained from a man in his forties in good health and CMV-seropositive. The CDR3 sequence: CASSQVAGVTSEQFF. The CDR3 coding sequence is TGCGCCAGCAGCCAAGTAGCGGGAGTAACTAGTGAGCAGTTCTTC.